The rows below give T cell receptor beta chains drawn from one sample of a study of radiotherapy plus CTLA-4 blockade in lung cancer. Clones were read by immunoSEQ multiplex PCR, and TCRdb kept only the in-frame ones, dropping some. Among approximately 77,000 clones listed, under 85% were seen once. The sample was peripheral blood, taken from a patient treated with radiotherapy plus ipilimumab. These receptors all come from a human donor with non-small cell lung cancer who had stable disease on radiotherapy plus ipilimumab. The CDR3 runs from the conserved cysteine through the conserved F or W. Fields, in order: V gene, J gene, D gene, CDR3 protein. A D gene is named only where the DNA matches it firmly.

TRBV19,TRBJ2-2,TRBD1,CASTRTGGTGELFF
TRBV7-3,TRBJ1-1,-,CASSYGPQSSTEAFF
TRBV7-8,TRBJ1-3,-,CASSRDRKGNTIYF
TRBV19,TRBJ2-7,TRBD2,CASSILTSGTAPYEQYF
TRBV5-6,TRBJ1-1,TRBD1,CASSPQGRTTEAFF
TRBV7-3,TRBJ1-4,TRBD1,CASSKTGGTNEKLFF
TRBV11-2,TRBJ2-1,TRBD2,CASSLRGIAGISSYNEQFF
TRBV11-2,TRBJ1-4,-,CASSFYRIRATNEKLFF
TRBV6-1,TRBJ2-2,TRBD1,CASSFGQGRTGELFF
TRBV19,TRBJ2-6,-,CASSIPGSGANVLTF
TRBV27,TRBJ1-1,TRBD1,CASSHRQGETGFEAFF
TRBV28,TRBJ1-1,-,CATWTAWNTEAFF
TRBV7-2,TRBJ2-7,TRBD2,CASSLMTWRGRYYEQYF